Below, 11 T cell receptor beta chains from the same sample are listed, as sequenced in a study of cytomegalovirus exposure and HLA in healthy donors. Here immunoSEQ multiplex PCR was the method, and the copy in TCRdb shows in-frame clones only, minus some. The profile covers fewer than 250,000 clones, with over 80% appearing a single time and 5.5% to 6.5% taken by the ten largest. Sample: PBMCs. These receptors were collected from a woman aged 18-29 years in good health and CMV-seronegative.

The chain recombines TRBV7-9 with TRBJ1-1; 11 bases fit TRBD1. Germline V gives CDR1 SEHNR, CDR2 FQNEAQ (reference sequence). This CDR3 comprises 14 residues. V gave up 4 bases and J gave up 4 bases; unmatched junction bases: 2. The CDR3 is CASSSGTGGTEAFF. The CDR3 DNA is TGTGCCAGCAGCTCTGGGACAGGGGGCACTGAAGCTTTCTTT.

Written as DNA, the CDR3 is TGTGCCAGCAGCACCCGAGGAGGGGGCTGGTACGAGCAGTACTTC. Protein product: CASSTRGGGWYEQYF. The V and J genes are TRBV7-8 and TRBJ2-7; D possibly corresponds to TRBD1 (7 bases). Per the germline V gene, CDR1 is SGHVS and CDR2 is FQNEAQ. The CDR3 contains 15 residues. The V and J ends lost 5 bases and 4 bases respectively, with 18 bases between them.

V and J are TRBV27 and TRBJ2-1; D unresolved. The CDR3 is 12 amino acids. V lost 2 bases and J lost 5, with 4 bases in between. The V gene's germline CDR1 is MNHEY and CDR2 SMNVEV (reference sequence). The CDR3 DNA reads TGTGCCAGCAGTTTAAACAACAATGAGCAGTTCTTC. Amino acids: CASSLNNNEQFF.

The chain links TRBV4-1 to TRBJ2-7; D gene ambiguous. Looked up from germline, CDR1 is MGHRA and CDR2 is YSYEKL. This CDR3 is built from 14 residues. Trimming cost V 0 bases and J 3 bases, with 9 bases left between them. In DNA, the CDR3 is TGCGCCAGCAGCCAAGAGGCACCGCGCTACGAGCAGTACTTC. Translation gives CASSQEAPRYEQYF.

This chain uses TRBV5-4 with TRBJ2-4, with D tentatively TRBD1 (6 bases). CDR1 SGHNT and CDR2 YYREEE come from the germline V gene (reference sequence). Between the trimmed V and J ends, which lost 0 bases and 0 bases, there was a span of 13 bases. The CDR3 consists of 17 residues. The CDR3 sequence is CASSLAGQGLAKNIQYF. The CDR3 DNA reads as TGTGCCAGCAGCTTGGCTGGTCAGGGGCTAGCCAAAAACATTCAGTACTTC.

The rearrangement uses TRBV16 and TRBJ2-1; D not certain. In germline, CDR1 is KGHSY, CDR2 FQNENV. CDR3 length: 15 amino acids. V lost 5 bases to trimming and J lost 0 bases, with 11 bases between them. CDR3 protein: CASSERRNSYNEQFF. CDR3 DNA sequence: TGTGCCAGCAGCGAGAGGCGGAACTCCTACAATGAGCAGTTCTTC.

This rearrangement joins TRBV4-1 to TRBJ1-5; D call uncertain. The length of the CDR3 is 14 residues. CDR1 MGHRA and CDR2 YSYEKL come from the germline V gene. The germline V and J ends were trimmed by 5 bases and 5 bases, with 13 bases remaining between them. CDR3 bases: TGCGCCAGCAGCGACGACAACACCGATCAGCCCCAGCATTTT. This codes for CASSDDNTDQPQHF.

The chain joins TRBV15 to TRBJ2-1; no definite D call. The CDR3 contains 18 residues. Trimming took 0 bases from V and 0 from J, leaving 15 bases between them. Per the germline V gene, CDR1 is LNHNV and CDR2 is YYDKDF (reference sequence). CDR3 coding DNA: TGTGCCACCAGCAGAGATGCGCAGTCGCGAATCTCCTACAATGAGCAGTTCTTC. Protein product: CATSRDAQSRISYNEQFF.

The chain joins TRBV2 to TRBJ2-1; tentatively, D is TRBD2 (5 bases). Between the trimmed V and J ends, which lost 7 bases and 3 bases, there was a span of 16 bases. This CDR3 has 15 amino acids. The V gene's germline CDR1 is SNHLY and CDR2 FYNNEI. The CDR3 reads CASNPGWASYNEQFF. The DNA for the CDR3 is TGTGCCAGCAACCCGGGATGGGCCAGCTACAATGAGCAGTTCTTC.

The chain is built from TRBV6-5 and TRBJ2-7; 7 bases fit TRBD1. The CDR3 runs 14 residues. The V and J ends lost 5 bases and 5 bases, in that order; junction bases with no gene match: 9. CDR1 is MNHEY and CDR2 is SVGAGI in the germline V gene. CDR3 nucleotides: TGTGCCAGCAGTACCCCGGGACAGCTCCACGAGCAGTACTTC. Its protein is CASSTPGQLHEQYF.

The rearrangement joins TRBV9 to TRBJ2-7; D is perhaps TRBD2 (5 bases). The V end lost 2 bases, the J end lost 1 base, and 7 bases lay between the germline ends. Germline V gene sequence: CDR1 SGDLS, CDR2 YYNGEE. There are 13 residues in the CDR3. Written as DNA, the CDR3 is TGTGCCAGCAGCGTCGGGGTATCCTACGAGCAGTACTTC. This gives the protein CASSVGVSYEQYF.